The 15 T cell receptor beta chains listed next were all sequenced from one sample in a study of blood T cell repertoires in COVID-19. Generated by immunoSEQ multiplex PCR, the TCRdb table keeps only in-frame clones and is missing some. The sample yields some 120,000 clones, about 80% seen once. Sequenced input: peripheral blood. These receptors all come from a man between 65 and 85 years old with active or convalescent COVID-19.

V and J are TRBV3-1 (or the pseudogene TRBV3-2) and TRBJ1-1; D remains unclear. Trimming left V 1 base short and J 0 bases short, with 6 bases between. CDR1 and CDR2 from the germline V gene are LGHDT and YNNKEL (reference sequence). The CDR3 sequence is 14 residues long. CDR3 DNA: TGTGCCAGCAGCCAAGCAGGCCTGAACACTGAAGCTTTCTTT. This gives the protein CASSQAGLNTEAFF.

This clone was picked up one time. The CDR3 nucleotides read TGTGCCTGGAAGGGAGCGGGGGGAACTCAGCCCCAGCATTTT. Amino acids: CAWKGAGGTQPQHF. The gene calls are TRBV30 and TRBJ1-5, with a possible D match to TRBD1 (5 bases). Germline V lookup: CDR1 GTSNPN, CDR2 SVGIG (reference sequence). The CDR3 sequence is 14 residues long. Trimming cost V 4 bases and J 6 bases, with 16 bases left between them.

This clone was seen a few times. This chain joins TRBV30 and TRBJ1-6; D unclear. Germline V lookup: CDR1 GTSNPN, CDR2 SVGIG (reference sequence). The CDR3 is made up of 13 amino acids. The V and J ends lost 3 bases and 7 bases respectively, with 10 bases between them. The CDR3 region is CAWRGLLNSPLHF. CDR3 nucleotides: TGTGCCTGGAGAGGACTCCTCAATTCACCCCTCCACTTT. Complete variable domain (other parts from reference TRBV30 and TRBJ1-6): SQTIHQWPATLVQPVGSPLSLECTVEGTSNPNLYWYRQAAGRGLQLLFYSVGIGQISSEVPQNLSASRPQDRQFILSSKKLLLSDSGFYLCAWRGLLNSPLHFGNGTRLTVT.

As DNA, the CDR3 is TGTGCCAGCAGCTCGGGACAGGTTCTACGCACAGATACGCAGTATTTT. Amino acids: CASSSGQVLRTDTQYF. The chain couples TRBV7-2 to TRBJ2-3, with 8 bases identical to TRBD1. This CDR3 has 16 amino acids. CDR1 is SGHTA and CDR2 is FQGNSA in the germline V gene. Trimming cost V 4 bases and J 1 base; bases outside gene matches: 7. The full variable domain, completed using reference TRBV7-2 and TRBJ2-3, is GAGVSQSPSNKVTEKGKDVELRCDPISGHTALYWYRQSLGQGLEFLIYFQGNSAPDKSGLPSDRFSAERTGGSVSTLTIQRTQQEDSAVYLCASSSGQVLRTDTQYFGPGTRLTVL.

J is TRBJ1-6 and V is TRBV6-6; TRBD1 is a possible D gene (5 bases). This CDR3 is 15 amino acids long. V was clipped by 6 bases and J by 6 bases, with 15 bases between them. Per germline, CDR1 MNHNY and CDR2 SVGAGI (reference sequence). The CDR3 region has the DNA TGTGCCAGCAGCCTCCCCGGGACTATTAATTCACCCCTCCACTTT. This gives the protein CASSLPGTINSPLHF.

This clone was found once. J is TRBJ1-3 and V is TRBV18; D gene uncertain. V gave up 5 bases and J gave up 2 bases, with 10 bases separating them. CDR1 and CDR2 from the germline V gene are KGHSH and LQKENI. This CDR3 region has 14 residues. CDR3 protein: CASSSESAGNTIYF. Written as DNA, the CDR3 is TGTGCCAGCTCATCAGAAAGCGCTGGAAACACCATATATTTT.

This sequence joins TRBV3-1 (or the pseudogene TRBV3-2) and TRBJ1-5; TRBD1 matches 7 bases. The CDR3 consists of 13 residues. CDR1 and CDR2 from the germline V gene are LGHDT and YNNKEL (reference sequence). J lost 7 bases, V lost 6 bases, and 6 bases had no gene match. This CDR3 reads CASSQTGEQPQHF. The CDR3 DNA reads as TGTGCCAGCAGTCAAACAGGGGAACAGCCCCAGCATTTT.

This clone has only a few counts. The CDR3 here is CASSQVAGGTGELFF. CDR3 nucleotide sequence: TGCGCCAGCAGCCAGGTAGCGGGGGGCACCGGGGAGCTGTTTTTT. The V call is TRBV4-1, the J call TRBJ2-2; 10 bases agree with TRBD2. With V trimmed by 3 bases and J by 4 bases, 2 bases remained unmatched. The CDR3 spans 15 residues. From germline, CDR1 is MGHRA and CDR2 YSYEKL.

The chain carries TRBV7-3 and TRBJ2-2; 7 bases fit TRBD1. Germline V lookup: CDR1 SGHTA, CDR2 FQGTGA. The CDR3 extends over 13 amino acids. The V segment lost 5 bases and the J segment 5 bases; nucleotides outside the gene matches: 2. CDR3 DNA: TGTGCCAGCAGCATGACAGGGACCGGGGAGCTGTTTTTT. Protein product: CASSMTGTGELFF.

This clone has more than one count but fewer than ten. The CDR3 protein is CASSLGTPGEKLFF. CDR3 in DNA: TGTGCCAGCAGTCTCGGGACACCTGGTGAAAAACTGTTTTTT. The chain has TRBV6-6 and TRBJ1-4, with a possible D match to TRBD1 (6 bases). The CDR3 is 14 amino acids. Trimming removed 5 bases from V and 7 bases from J, with 14 bases in between. In germline, CDR1 is MNHNY, CDR2 SVGAGI (reference sequence).

The V and J genes are TRBV3-1 (or the pseudogene TRBV3-2) and TRBJ2-1, with D unresolved. The CDR3 has 15 residues. Trimming removed 1 base from V and 5 bases from J, with 12 bases in between. Germline V gene data show CDR1 as LGHDT and CDR2 as YNNKEL (reference sequence). DNA for the CDR3: TGTGCCAGCAGCCAAGCTCTAGTTTCTAACAATGAGCAGTTCTTC. It is translated as CASSQALVSNNEQFF.

The CDR3 sequence is CASSEAGQGSYEQYF. The CDR3 nucleotides are TGTGCCAGCAGTGAAGCCGGGCAGGGGTCCTACGAGCAGTACTTC. The chain carries TRBV2 and TRBJ2-7; D possibly corresponds to TRBD1 (6 bases). The V and J ends lost 0 bases and 1 base respectively, with 10 bases between them. Germline V gene sequence: CDR1 SNHLY, CDR2 FYNNEI. CDR3 length: 15 amino acids.

The count of this clone is one. This chain joins TRBV7-2 and TRBJ2-2; D gene uncertain. Trimming stripped 4 bases from V and 4 bases from J, with 13 bases between. The germline CDR1 and CDR2 sequences are SGHTA and FQGNSA. CDR3 size: 15 residues. CDR3 sequence: CASSSIAMSTGELFF. DNA for the CDR3: TGTGCCAGCAGCTCAATCGCGATGAGCACCGGGGAGCTGTTTTTT.

This chain joins TRBV5-1 and TRBJ2-1; no firm D call. CDR1 is SGHRS and CDR2 is YFSETQ in the germline V gene. The CDR3 is 14 residues long. V lost 5 bases and J 5 bases, leaving 14 bases between the germline ends. This chain's CDR3 is CASRFQYSNNEQFF. The CDR3 DNA reads TGCGCCAGCAGATTCCAATACAGCAACAATGAGCAGTTCTTC.

The J gene is TRBJ1-2, the V gene TRBV19; 9 nucleotides line up with TRBD1. This CDR3 has 16 residues. Germline CDR1 and CDR2: LNHDA and SQIVND (reference sequence). Unmatched junction bases numbered 5, after V lost 1 base and J lost 2 bases. The CDR3 sequence: CASSIAPGQGNYGYTF. The CDR3 DNA reads TGTGCCAGTAGTATAGCACCCGGACAGGGGAACTATGGCTACACCTTC. The variable domain in full, completed from reference TRBV19 and TRBJ1-2, reads DGGITQSPKYLFRKEGQNVTLSCEQNLNHDAMYWYRQDPGQGLRLIYYSQIVNDFQKGDIAEGYSVSREKKESFPLTVTSAQKNPTAFYLCASSIAPGQGNYGYTFGSGTRLTVV.